This T cell receptor (beta chain) was profiled in a study of Graves' ophthalmopathy and Graves' hyperthyroidism. Regarding this clonotype: The antigen remains undetermined. One end of the junction fails to match germline, which may point to a read error.

Overall study findings and caveats: The majority of expanded thyroid clonotypes above 0.001 frequency also occurred in blood.

TCR beta CDR3 amplification used RNA transcripts. In the first round, RT-PCR was carried out with HTBI primers, and a multiplex PCR formed the second round. One entry per CDR3 protein results from TCRdb running MiXCR on the multiplex PCR reads. This sample carries 400,000 or so distinct CDR3 sequences, roughly 15% of them seen once, and the ten largest clones take around 2.4%. Germline values: CDR1 SGHTA, CDR2 FQGNSA. CDR3 length: 14 amino acids. This clonotype originated in an adult woman with stable Graves' hyperthyroidism. The chain joins TRBV7-2 to TRBJ2-3, with D uncertain. The sample consisted of peripheral blood. Here the CDR3 reads CVSSLFMASDTQYF. The CDR3, as DNA: TGTGTCAGCAGCTTATTCATGGCTTCGGATACGCAGTATTTT.